Many counts were recorded for the clone carrying this T cell receptor beta chain. Antigen unknown. Germline V gene lookup returns CDR1 LGHNA and CDR2 YNFKEQ. The V end lost 0 bases, the J end lost 7 bases, and 17 bases lay between the germline ends. The CDR3 runs to 16 residues. The data belong to a study of CD8+CD57+ T cells in acquired aplastic anemia. Looking at the study overall: When averaged, DNA from sorted CD4+ and CD8+ cells came to approximately 3.2 ug.

TCR beta VDJ combinations and CDR3 sequences were profiled from genomic DNA. TCRdb re-called the reads with MiXCR, one entry per CDR3 protein. The sample shows around 180,000 distinct CDR3 sequences, less than 50% of them seen only once. The authors sequenced patients whose flow cytometry had shown CD8+CD57+ cell expansion. Patients, without exception, had severe acquired aplastic anemia. There was no therapy given to any patient before the blood sampling took place. Study outcomes and limitations: Patients and controls were found to share fewer than 35 CD8+ CDR3 sequences.

V usage is TRBV4-2 and J usage is TRBJ2-3; D is perhaps TRBD1 (5 bases). The sample consisted of sorted CD4+, CD8+, or CD8+CD57+ T cells (not recorded which) from PBMCs. The TCR was taken from a human donor with aplastic anemia. CDR3 amino acids: CASSQDGAGDENTQYF. The CDR3 DNA sequence: TGTGCCAGCAGCCAAGATGGGGCAGGTGACGAGAATACGCAGTATTTT.